The present T cell receptor beta chain was sequenced within a study of blood T cells in healthy people across ages. Study findings and constraints: Older age went with lower TCR beta diversity per million T cells, in a roughly linear way. There was no known CMV status for donors, so expanded clonotype changes were possibly confounded.

This clonotype was seen a few times. Its antigen is not identified. Drawn from each donor were 8.5 to 10 milliliters of peripheral blood. V was pared by 3 bases and J by 3 bases, with 7 bases of the junction left unmatched. Germline loops: CDR1 LGHDT, CDR2 YNNKEL (reference sequence). The CDR3 covers 15 residues. A J-beta primer mix and a sample-barcoded 5' primer were used in a second PCR of roughly 7 to 12 cycles. CDR3-containing paired-end reads numbering at least 2.5 million came from each sample. TCRdb ran MiXCR on the 5' RACE reads and lists one entry per CDR3 protein. The sample gives more than 1,400,000 distinct CDR3 sequences, 40% to 50% of which show up once; 7% to 9% is in the top ten.

Sequenced sample: blood. The clonotype comes from a woman aged 18-29 years in good health. The rearrangement uses TRBV3-1 and TRBJ2-7, with TRBD1 identical over 8 bases. The CDR3 DNA is TGTGCCAGCAGCCAGAAGACAGGGGAAGGCTACGAGCAGTACTTC. This translates into CASSQKTGEGYEQYF.